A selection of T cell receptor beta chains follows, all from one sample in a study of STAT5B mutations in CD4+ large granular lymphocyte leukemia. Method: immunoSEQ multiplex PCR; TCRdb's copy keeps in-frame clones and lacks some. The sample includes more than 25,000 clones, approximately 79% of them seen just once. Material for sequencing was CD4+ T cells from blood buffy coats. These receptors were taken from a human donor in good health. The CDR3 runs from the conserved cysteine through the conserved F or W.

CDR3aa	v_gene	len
CASSSPGTNQPQHF	TRBV7-2	14
CASGFDRGTIETEAFF	TRBV12-5	16
CASSQGTSGGISTDTQYF	TRBV4-2	18
CASSPVVLDTQYF	TRBV11-2	13
CAISESGEGNQPQHF	TRBV10-3	15
CASSLGTGSGNQPQHF	TRBV7-9	16
CASSSRIPNTEAFF	TRBV7-2	14
CASRLIQGWDGYTF	TRBV6-1	14
CASSSSGTGQLYGYTF	TRBV28	16
CASSSLQGTDTQYF	TRBV7-6	14
CASSPRGSGVPDTQYF	TRBV7-2	16
CAISESGGGADHTQYF	TRBV10-3	16
CASRFDTGDTDTQYF	TRBV27	15
CASASGGFYEQYF	TRBV5-6	13
CASSPSTVNEKLFF	TRBV9	14
CASSQDLRFSNTGELFF	TRBV4-1	17
CASSLAGYNQPQHF	TRBV7-2	14